This passage covers 27 T cell receptor beta chains from one sample sequenced in a study of a mutant IDH1 vaccine in newly diagnosed glioma (dated by TCRdb to about 2021). Libraries were constructed by the immunoSEQ multiplex PCR assay. TCRdb took over this immuneACCESS table, retaining in-frame rearrangements with V and J assigned. Such tables are incomplete; in checked studies, under half of the missing clones stem from an unresolved V gene, and the remainder is unexplained. This sample is represented by fewer than 65,000 clones; around three quarters of them were singletons. The ten largest clones represent 1.8% of the sample. The time point label of this sample denotes: baseline, week 1 (first vaccination visit). The sample's treatment or condition, from its label and the paper: pre-vaccination baseline after standard-of-care therapy. The sample in question was PBMCs, obtained from a glioma patient treated with radiotherapy, temozolomide or both. These receptor sequences come from a woman aged 40 to 50 with glioma.

The chain carries TRBV29-1 and TRBJ1-2; D unclear. Germline CDR1 SQVTM, CDR2 ANQGSEA. The V end lost 2 bases, the J end lost 4 bases, and 14 bases lay between the germline ends. This CDR3 contains 14 residues. CDR3 in DNA: TGCAGCGTTGAATTAGGCAGTTCCCGCTATGGCTACACCTTC. This translates into CSVELGSSRYGYTF.

J is TRBJ1-1 and V is TRBV7-2, with 7 positions matching TRBD1. The length of the CDR3 is 16 residues. The germline V gene encodes CDR1 SGHTA and CDR2 FQGNSA. V was pared by 5 bases and J by 2 bases, with 11 bases of the junction left unmatched. This CDR3 reads CASSPRLRTGNTEAFF. The CDR3 DNA follows: TGTGCCAGCAGCCCGCGACTTAGGACAGGAAACACTGAAGCTTTCTTT.

The gene calls are TRBV30 and TRBJ1-2; a possible D gene is TRBD1 (6 bases). CDR1 and CDR2 (germline): GTSNPN, SVGIG (reference sequence). The V end was cut by 1 base, the J end by 4 bases, with 10 bases between. This CDR3 has 13 amino acids. The CDR3 DNA reads TGTGCCTGGAGTGGGGGGGGCTCCTATGGCTACACCTTC. Translation: CAWSGGGSYGYTF.

This chain uses TRBV30 with TRBJ2-1; 10 bases map to TRBD2. With 3 bases clipped from V and 3 bases from J, the junction kept 5 bases outside the gene matches. The CDR3 totals 15 residues. The V gene's germline CDR1 is GTSNPN and CDR2 SVGIG (reference sequence). CDR3: CAWSSGGASYNEQFF. The CDR3, as DNA: TGTGCCTGGAGCAGCGGGGGGGCTAGCTACAATGAGCAGTTCTTC.

The genes are TRBV29-1 and TRBJ2-5; unclear D gene. V shed 3 bases and J shed 1 base, with 6 bases lying between them. The CDR3 is 12 amino acids. Germline V gives CDR1 SQVTM, CDR2 ANQGSEA. DNA of the CDR3: TGCAGCGTTGAGTGGAGCCAAGAGACCCAGTACTTC. Translating gives CSVEWSQETQYF.

The sample holds one count of this clone. The J gene is TRBJ1-5, the V gene TRBV5-6, with unresolved D. Trimming took off 1 base at V and 3 bases at J, with 5 bases between the two ends. CDR1 SGHDT and CDR2 YYEEEE come from the germline V gene. This CDR3 has 13 amino acids. The CDR3 DNA is TGTGCCAGCAGCTTGCTCCCCAATCAGCCCCAGCATTTT. Encoded protein: CASSLLPNQPQHF.

The V and J genes are TRBV5-1 and TRBJ1-4; maybe TRBD1 (6 bases). This CDR3 is built from 14 residues. V was cut by 4 bases and J by 3 bases, with 10 bases left in between. The germline V gene has CDR1 SGHRS and CDR2 YFSETQ. DNA for the CDR3: TGCGCCAGCAGCCAGGGGAGCCCTAATGAAAAACTGTTTTTT. Protein sequence: CASSQGSPNEKLFF.

V gene TRBV21-1 combines with J gene TRBJ2-7. TRBV21-1 is assigned pseudogene status. The CDR3 consists of 13 residues. The DNA of the CDR3 is TGTGCCAGCAGCAAAGAAAAGGGCTACGAGCAGTACTTC. Translated, it gives CASSKEKGYEQYF.

This clone showed up just a few times. The chain has TRBV27 and TRBJ1-1; 7 nucleotides match TRBD1. Germline CDR1 MNHEY, CDR2 SMNVEV (reference sequence). V shed 7 bases and J 0 bases; nucleotides not matched to a gene: 2. This CDR3 is 13 amino acids long. The CDR3 loop reads CASKTGLNTEAFF. CDR3 DNA: TGTGCCAGCAAGACAGGGCTGAACACTGAAGCTTTCTTT.

The chain is built from TRBV10-3 and TRBJ2-7; TRBD1 might be the D (5 bases). CDR1 ENHRY and CDR2 SYGVKD come from the germline V gene. CDR3 length: 12 amino acids. Trimming took off 8 bases at V and 5 bases at J, with 13 bases between the two ends. The CDR3 protein is CAIGFEGDEQYF. Written as DNA, the CDR3 is TGTGCCATCGGCTTCGAAGGGGACGAGCAGTACTTC.

The gene calls are TRBV19 and TRBJ1-4, with 9 bases matching TRBD1. This CDR3 spans 16 amino acids. Trimming removed 5 bases from V and 8 bases from J; junction bases left unmatched: 12. From germline, CDR1 is LNHDA and CDR2 SQIVND (reference sequence). The chain's CDR3 is CASSASAGTGWEKLFF. CDR3 bases: TGTGCCAGTAGTGCCTCGGCCGGGACAGGGTGGGAAAAACTGTTTTTT.

Only a few counts were recorded for this clone. This sequence joins TRBV10-1 and TRBJ1-4, with no clear D. The germline V gene encodes CDR1 WNHNN and CDR2 SYGVQD (reference sequence). With 0 bases removed from V and 8 bases from J, the gap between germline ends came to 10 bases. The CDR3 is 14 residues long. CDR3 DNA: TGCGCCAGCAGTGAGTCCCCTACGCAGGAAAAACTGTTTTTT. It encodes CASSESPTQEKLFF.

V gene TRBV6-6 combines with J gene TRBJ1-1; D is ambiguous. From germline, CDR1 is MNHNY and CDR2 SVGAGI (reference sequence). This CDR3 comprises 11 residues. V was shortened by 7 bases and J by 11 bases, with 14 bases between the two germline ends. The CDR3 here is CASTNSPGAFF. The CDR3 DNA is TGTGCCAGCACCAATTCTCCGGGGGCTTTCTTT.

This clone was observed a few times. The chain links TRBV29-1 to TRBJ1-1; D gene uncertain. This CDR3 contains 13 residues. The V end was cut by 4 bases, the J end by 1 base, with 10 bases between. Germline CDR1 reads SQVTM; CDR2 reads ANQGSEA. CDR3 nucleotide sequence: TGCAGCGTTGCCGCAGATGCGAACACTGAAGCTTTCTTT. Amino acid sequence: CSVAADANTEAFF.

This chain connects TRBV29-1 to TRBJ2-2; maybe TRBD2 (5 bases). Trimming removed 6 bases at V and 4 bases at J, with 21 bases between. Germline V gene sequence: CDR1 SQVTM, CDR2 ANQGSEA. CDR3 size: 16 residues. CDR3 nucleotide sequence: TGCAGCGTCCCCGGCGGAGGACGTTCGGGCACCGGGGAGCTGTTTTTT. Protein sequence: CSVPGGGRSGTGELFF.

The chain uses TRBV5-1 and TRBJ2-7; D might be TRBD2 (5 bases). The germline V and J ends were trimmed by 0 bases and 4 bases, with 8 bases remaining between them. This CDR3 comprises 13 residues. Per germline, CDR1 SGHRS and CDR2 YFSETQ. The CDR3 reads CASSLGGGYEQYF. CDR3 bases: TGCGCCAGCAGCTTGGGAGGCGGGTACGAGCAGTACTTC.

This clone was picked up a small number of times. The V and J genes are TRBV6-1 and TRBJ2-5, with D tentatively TRBD2 (5 bases). This CDR3 has 15 amino acids. The V end was cut by 6 bases, the J end by 2 bases, with 16 bases between. Germline V CDR1 and CDR2: MNHNS, SASEGT. The CDR3 spells CASSEGGLPQETQYF. Here the CDR3 DNA reads TGTGCCAGCAGCGAGGGTGGACTGCCTCAAGAGACCCAGTACTTC.

The rearrangement uses TRBV5-1 and TRBJ2-3; no firm D call. The V end was cut by 2 bases, the J end by 0 bases, with 1 base between. Looked up from germline, CDR1 is SGHRS and CDR2 is YFSETQ. The CDR3 contains 12 residues. The CDR3 DNA reads as TGCGCCAGCAGCTTAAGCACAGATACGCAGTATTTT. This translates into CASSLSTDTQYF.

This clone was seen a few times. V gene TRBV2 combines with J gene TRBJ1-5, with 11 bases matching TRBD1. The junction had 11 bases not matched to a gene; V was cut back by 6 bases and J by 7 bases. Germline-derived CDR1 and CDR2 are SNHLY and FYNNEI. The CDR3 covers 16 residues. The CDR3 coding sequence is TGTGCCAGCAGACCCCCGGACAGGGGGCGAGGGCAGCCCCAGCATTTT. This sequence encodes CASRPPDRGRGQPQHF.

The V call is TRBV2, the J call TRBJ2-7; no definite D call. V was clipped by 4 bases and J by 7 bases, with 5 bases between them. Per germline, CDR1 SNHLY and CDR2 FYNNEI. This CDR3 has 10 residues. The CDR3 DNA follows: TGTGCCAGCAGTGGTCGGGAGCAGTACTTC. This encodes CASSGREQYF.

The chain has TRBV27 and TRBJ1-1; D remains ambiguous. Germline V gives CDR1 MNHEY, CDR2 SMNVEV (reference sequence). Trimming removed 1 base at V and 7 bases at J, with 7 bases between. This CDR3 comprises 12 residues. CDR3 sequence (DNA): TGTGCCAGCAGTTTATTCGACGGTGAAGCTTTCTTT. As protein: CASSLFDGEAFF.

The chain couples TRBV25-1 to TRBJ1-1, with no clear D. Germline V gene data show CDR1 as MGHDK and CDR2 as SYGVNS. The CDR3 contains 11 residues. Trimming stripped 3 bases from V and 10 bases from J, with 9 bases between. The CDR3 sequence is CASSENARAFF. In nucleotides, the CDR3 is TGTGCCAGCAGTGAGAACGCGCGAGCTTTCTTT.

The V call is TRBV2, the J call TRBJ2-5, with D maybe TRBD2 (6 bases). Germline V gene sequence: CDR1 SNHLY, CDR2 FYNNEI. This CDR3 has 13 residues. V lost 5 bases to trimming and J lost 4 bases, with 11 bases between them. CDR3 protein: CASSRDSRETQYF. The CDR3 nucleotides are TGTGCCAGCAGTCGGGACTCTCGAGAGACCCAGTACTTC.

The chain employs TRBV19 and TRBJ1-2; D remains ambiguous. This CDR3 has 13 residues. Germline CDR1 reads LNHDA; CDR2 reads SQIVND (reference sequence). Trimming removed 5 bases at V and 5 bases at J, with 12 bases between. The chain's CDR3 is CASSLRYVYGYTF. The CDR3 DNA follows: TGTGCCAGTAGTCTACGGTATGTGTATGGCTACACCTTC.

This rearrangement joins TRBV19 to TRBJ1-1; 9 bases are a match to TRBD1. The germline CDR1 and CDR2 sequences are LNHDA and SQIVND (reference sequence). The ends lost 4 bases at V and 7 bases at J; junction bases unmatched: 7. This CDR3 is built from 14 residues. CDR3: CASSKNRGRFEAFF. Written as DNA, the CDR3 is TGTGCCAGTAGTAAAAACAGGGGGCGGTTTGAAGCTTTCTTT.

In this sample, this clone turned up a few times. The V call is TRBV6-6, the J call TRBJ1-5, with D possibly matching TRBD1 (6 bases). The CDR3 is 16 residues long. The V end was cut by 6 bases, the J end by 4 bases, with 19 bases between. Germline assignment: CDR1 MNHNY and CDR2 SVGAGI (reference sequence). CDR3 in DNA: TGTGCCAGCAGCCAATCTCAGGGGATTATGAATCAGCCCCAGCATTTT. Translating it yields CASSQSQGIMNQPQHF.

This chain joins TRBV6-1 and TRBJ1-6; TRBD1 matches at 8 bases. Germline lookup yields CDR1 MNHNS and CDR2 SASEGT. The CDR3 contains 14 residues. The V segment lost 5 bases and the J segment 10 bases; nucleotides outside the gene matches: 7. Written as DNA, the CDR3 is TGTGCCAGCAGTTTAGGACAGGGCGCCTCACCCCTCCACTTT. Protein: CASSLGQGASPLHF.